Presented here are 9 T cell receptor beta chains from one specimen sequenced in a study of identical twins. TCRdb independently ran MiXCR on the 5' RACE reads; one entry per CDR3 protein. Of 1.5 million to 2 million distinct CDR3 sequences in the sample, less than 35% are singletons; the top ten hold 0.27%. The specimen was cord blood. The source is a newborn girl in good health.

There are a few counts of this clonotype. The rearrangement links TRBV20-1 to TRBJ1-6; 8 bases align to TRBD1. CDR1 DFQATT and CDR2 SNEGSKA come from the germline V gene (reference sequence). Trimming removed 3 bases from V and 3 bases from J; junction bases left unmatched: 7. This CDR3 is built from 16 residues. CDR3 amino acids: CSARGPGGVYNSPLHF. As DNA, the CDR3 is TGCAGTGCTAGGGGGCCAGGGGGCGTCTATAATTCACCCCTCCACTTT.

The CDR3 bases are TGTGCCAGCAGCCCCCGAACAGGGAGAGTTGAAAAACTGTTTTTT. It encodes CASSPRTGRVEKLFF. The rearrangement links TRBV7-9 to TRBJ1-4, with a weak D call TRBD1 (6 bases). In germline, CDR1 is SEHNR, CDR2 FQNEAQ (reference sequence). This CDR3 comprises 15 residues. Trimming shortened V by 5 bases and J by 7 bases, and 17 bases separated the two germline ends.

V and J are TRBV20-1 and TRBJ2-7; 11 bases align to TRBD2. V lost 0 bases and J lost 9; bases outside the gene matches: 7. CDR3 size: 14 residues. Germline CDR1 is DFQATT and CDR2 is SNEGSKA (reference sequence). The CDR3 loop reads CSARETSGIGGQYF. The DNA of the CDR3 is TGCAGTGCTAGAGAGACTAGCGGGATTGGGGGGCAGTACTTC.

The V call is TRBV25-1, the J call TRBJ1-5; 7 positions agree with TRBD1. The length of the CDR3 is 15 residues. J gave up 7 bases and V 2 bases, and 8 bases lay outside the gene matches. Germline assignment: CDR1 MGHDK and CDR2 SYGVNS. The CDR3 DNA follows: TGTGCCAGCAGTGAACTCGGGACAGAGGGGCAGCCCCAGCATTTT. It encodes CASSELGTEGQPQHF.

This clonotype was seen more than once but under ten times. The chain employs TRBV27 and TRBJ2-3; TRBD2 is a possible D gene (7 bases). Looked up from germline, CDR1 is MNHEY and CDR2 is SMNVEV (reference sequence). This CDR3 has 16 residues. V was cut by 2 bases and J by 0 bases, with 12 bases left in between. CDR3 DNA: TGTGCCAGCAGTTTACAGGGGACTACTAGCACAGATACGCAGTATTTT. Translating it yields CASSLQGTTSTDTQYF.

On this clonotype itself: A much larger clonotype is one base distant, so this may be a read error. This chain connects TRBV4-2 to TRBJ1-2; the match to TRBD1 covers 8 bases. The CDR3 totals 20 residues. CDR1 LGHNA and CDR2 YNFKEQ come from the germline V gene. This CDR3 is CANSQGTRGLTGGAIYGYTF. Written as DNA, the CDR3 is TGTGCCAACAGCCAAGGGACACGAGGTCTAACAGGGGGTGCTATCTATGGCTACACCTTC.

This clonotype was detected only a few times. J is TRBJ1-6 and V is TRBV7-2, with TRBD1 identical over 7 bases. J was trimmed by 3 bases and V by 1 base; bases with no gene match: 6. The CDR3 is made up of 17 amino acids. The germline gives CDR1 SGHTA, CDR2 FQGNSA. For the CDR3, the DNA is TGTGCCAGCAGCTTAGTGGGACAGACCCTCTATAATTCACCCCTCCACTTT. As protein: CASSLVGQTLYNSPLHF.

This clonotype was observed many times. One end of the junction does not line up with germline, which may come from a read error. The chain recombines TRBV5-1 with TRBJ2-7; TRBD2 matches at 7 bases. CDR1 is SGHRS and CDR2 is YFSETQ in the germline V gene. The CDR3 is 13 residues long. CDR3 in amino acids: CASSPGGAYEQYF. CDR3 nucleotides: TGTGCCAGCAGCCCGGGAGGAGCCTACGAGCAGTACTTC.

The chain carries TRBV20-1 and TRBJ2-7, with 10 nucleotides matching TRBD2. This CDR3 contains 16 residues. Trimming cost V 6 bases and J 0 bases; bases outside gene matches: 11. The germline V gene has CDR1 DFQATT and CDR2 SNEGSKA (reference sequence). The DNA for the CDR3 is TGCAGTGCGGGGACTAGCGACCAAATCAGCTCCTACGAGCAGTACTTC. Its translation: CSAGTSDQISSYEQYF.